The TCR beta chain under discussion was sequenced for a study of CD8+ T cells in alopecia areata. As for the study in general: At a dose of 5 to 10 mg twice daily, oral tofacitinib was given to treated patients. For treated patients, severity scores reflected the percentage of scalp area affected. Overall study findings and caveats: Higher clonality than in normal scalp was seen in lesional scalp, especially alopecia totalis/universalis.

Comment on this clone: The antigen is unknown. A read error may account for a junction end that differs from germline.

Reverse transcription of extracted RNA yielded cDNA, which provided the sequencing template. Sequencing used immunoSEQ multiplex PCR; TCRdb keeps in-frame clones, though not all of them. The profile covers about 190,000 clones, with 60% to 70% appearing a single time and roughly 0.67% taken by the ten largest. Treatment here: oral pan-JAK inhibitor, 5-10 mg twice daily. This specimen consisted of CD4+ T cells sorted from blood, obtained at week 4, from a patient treated with tofacitinib. The sequence came from a human donor with alopecia areata.

The DNA for the CDR3 is TGTGCTAGCAGCTTTAGACAGACCACCGGGGAGCTGTTTTTT. The encoded protein is CASSFRQTTGELFF. The V gene is TRBV7-7, the J gene TRBJ2-2; weak D call: TRBD1 (5 bases). Germline assignment: CDR1 SSHAT and CDR2 FNYEAQ (reference sequence). CDR3 length: 14 residues.